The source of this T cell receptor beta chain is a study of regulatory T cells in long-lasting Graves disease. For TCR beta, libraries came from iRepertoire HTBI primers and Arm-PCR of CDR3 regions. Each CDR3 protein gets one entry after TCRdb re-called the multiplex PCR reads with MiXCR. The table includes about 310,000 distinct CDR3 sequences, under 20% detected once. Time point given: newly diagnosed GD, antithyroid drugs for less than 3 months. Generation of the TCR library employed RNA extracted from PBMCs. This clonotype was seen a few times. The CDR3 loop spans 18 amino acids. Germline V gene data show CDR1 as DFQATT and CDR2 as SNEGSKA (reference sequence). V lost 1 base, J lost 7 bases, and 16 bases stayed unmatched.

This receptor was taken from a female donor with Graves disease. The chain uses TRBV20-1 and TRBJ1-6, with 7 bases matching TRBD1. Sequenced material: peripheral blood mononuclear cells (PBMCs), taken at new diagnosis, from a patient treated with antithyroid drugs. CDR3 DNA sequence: TGCAGTGCTAGAGGAACCGAGGGGTTGGGACAGATGAATTCACCCCTCCACTTT. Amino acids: CSARGTEGLGQMNSPLHF.